This passage covers 19 T cell receptor beta chains from one sample sequenced in a study of cytomegalovirus exposure and HLA in healthy donors. This PCR relied on a set of 60 Vbeta primers and 13 Jbeta primers. Only in-frame clones appear in the TCRdb table, and some are missing; sequencing was by immunoSEQ multiplex PCR. The table lists approximately 58,000 clones. The sequenced sample was PBMCs. The receptors stem from a man younger than 40 in good health and CMV-seropositive.

This rearrangement joins TRBV10-3 to TRBJ2-3, with a possible D match to TRBD2 (6 bases). This CDR3 has 14 amino acids. Germline lookup yields CDR1 ENHRY and CDR2 SYGVKD. V lost 5 bases and J 4 bases, leaving 13 bases between the germline ends. CDR3 amino acids: CAISTGSLADTQYF. The CDR3, as DNA: TGTGCCATCAGTACCGGGAGTCTGGCAGATACGCAGTATTTT.

The genes are TRBV4-1 and TRBJ2-5, with D perhaps matching TRBD1 (5 bases). Germline CDR1 MGHRA, CDR2 YSYEKL. V dropped 1 base and J dropped 0 bases, with 6 bases sitting between them. This CDR3 contains 14 residues. The CDR3 coding sequence is TGCGCCAGCAGCCAAGGGGGCTACCAAGAGACCCAGTACTTC. Protein: CASSQGGYQETQYF.

As to this clone: The junction departs from the called germline gene at one end, perhaps through a read error. The chain has TRBV7-9 and TRBJ2-7; D unclear. Germline V lookup: CDR1 SEHNR, CDR2 FQNEAQ (reference sequence). The length of the CDR3 is 13 residues. CDR3: CASSLMASDEQYF. For the CDR3, the DNA is TGTGCCAGCAGCTTAATGGCCTCCGACGAGCAGTACTTC.

V and J are TRBV2 and TRBJ1-2, with D possibly matching TRBD1 (5 bases). The CDR3 consists of 11 residues. V was shortened by 4 bases and J by 8 bases, with 8 bases between the two germline ends. Germline V gene data show CDR1 as SNHLY and CDR2 as FYNNEI. CDR3 residues: CASSVAGGYTF. CDR3 coding DNA: TGTGCCAGCAGTGTTGCAGGGGGCTACACCTTC.

CDR3 amino acids: CASSEASGGVETQYF. The DNA for the CDR3 is TGTGCCAGCAGTGAGGCTAGCGGGGGGGTCGAGACCCAGTACTTC. The J gene is TRBJ2-5, the V gene TRBV6-1; the match to TRBD2 covers 12 bases. Germline-derived CDR1 and CDR2 are MNHNS and SASEGT. The CDR3 has 15 residues. Trimming at V came to 3 bases and at J to 5 bases, leaving 4 bases not matched to a gene.

The chain carries TRBV11-3 and TRBJ2-7, with 9 bases matching TRBD2. The junction had 13 bases not matched to a gene; V was cut back by 2 bases and J by 2 bases. The germline V gene has CDR1 SGHNT and CDR2 YENEEA. There are 18 residues in the CDR3. In DNA, the CDR3 is TGTGCCAGCAGCTTAAAATTTAGCGGGAGCACCCCCGCCTACGAGCAGTACTTC. This sequence encodes CASSLKFSGSTPAYEQYF.

J is TRBJ2-7 and V is TRBV13, with D possibly matching TRBD2 (7 bases). Germline CDR1 reads PRHDT; CDR2 reads FYEKMQ (reference sequence). Deletions cut 5 bases from V and 3 bases from J, with 20 bases between. This CDR3 contains 16 residues. This chain's CDR3 is CASSGGAGQHVYEQYF. CDR3 in DNA: TGTGCCAGCAGCGGGGGGGCAGGACAGCATGTCTACGAGCAGTACTTC.

CDR3 protein: CASSPPGPAETQYF. DNA for the CDR3: TGTGCCAGCAGTCCCCCTGGGCCGGCAGAGACCCAGTACTTC. The genes are TRBV28 and TRBJ2-5; D not resolved. Germline CDR1 MDHEN, CDR2 SYDVKM. V lost 5 bases and J 4 bases, leaving 14 bases between the germline ends. The CDR3 runs 14 residues.

The chain joins TRBV5-1 to TRBJ2-1; a possible D gene is TRBD2 (6 bases). The CDR3 contains 16 residues. Trimming shortened V by 4 bases and J by 9 bases, and 23 bases separated the two germline ends. CDR1 and CDR2 (germline): SGHRS, YFSETQ. The CDR3 region is CASSPSTGLVLPEQFF. The CDR3 DNA reads as TGCGCCAGCAGCCCCTCGACGGGACTGGTGCTACCTGAGCAGTTCTTC.

The chain combines TRBV5-4 with TRBJ1-1; D is possibly TRBD1 (6 bases). V was pared by 4 bases and J by 2 bases, with 18 bases between. Germline assignment: CDR1 SGHNT and CDR2 YYREEE (reference sequence). The CDR3 totals 16 residues. The CDR3 region is CASSPHSGQRNTEAFF. For the CDR3, the DNA is TGTGCCAGCAGCCCTCACAGCGGACAGCGAAACACTGAAGCTTTCTTT. Looking up the rest from reference TRBV5-4 and TRBJ1-1 gives the full variable domain: ETGVTQSPTHLIKTRGQQVTLRCSSQSGHNTVSWYQQALGQGPQFIFQYYREEENGRGNFPPRFSGLQFPNYSSELNVNALELDDSALYLCASSPHSGQRNTEAFFGQGTRLTVV.

CDR3 nucleotides: TGCGCCAGCAGCTTGAGGACAGGGACCAAGACTGAAGCTTTCTTT. It translates to CASSLRTGTKTEAFF. The J gene is TRBJ1-1, the V gene TRBV5-1; 8 bases line up with TRBD1. The V segment lost 1 base and the J segment 5 bases; nucleotides outside the gene matches: 7. Looked up from germline, CDR1 is SGHRS and CDR2 is YFSETQ. The length of the CDR3 is 15 residues.

This rearrangement joins TRBV12-5 to TRBJ1-1; 7 bases are shared with TRBD1. There are 13 residues in the CDR3. Per germline, CDR1 LGHNT and CDR2 FRNRAP. After removal of 6 bases from V and 4 bases from J, the junction contained 5 bases not matched to a gene. Here the CDR3 reads CASGGQFITEAFF. The CDR3, as DNA: TGTGCTAGTGGGGGACAGTTTATCACTGAAGCTTTCTTT.

V usage is TRBV4-1 and J usage is TRBJ2-7; TRBD2 matches at 10 bases. V trimming: 0 bases; J trimming: 0 bases; junction bases outside the gene matches: 5. The CDR3 extends over 17 amino acids. The germline gives CDR1 MGHRA, CDR2 YSYEKL. CDR3 protein: CASSQDRLAGSSYEQYF. The CDR3 DNA is TGCGCCAGCAGCCAAGATAGACTAGCGGGCTCCTCCTACGAGCAGTACTTC.

The chain is built from TRBV6-6 and TRBJ2-5; maybe TRBD2 (5 bases). Trimming stripped 0 bases from V and 5 bases from J, with 10 bases between. Germline assignment: CDR1 MNHNY and CDR2 SVGAGI (reference sequence). CDR3 size: 14 residues. CDR3 sequence reads: CASSYSGRGETQYF. Written as DNA, the CDR3 is TGTGCCAGCAGTTACTCAGGGCGCGGGGAGACCCAGTACTTC.

The rearrangement uses TRBV6-1 and TRBJ2-1; 9 bases align to TRBD1. Germline CDR1 and CDR2: MNHNS and SASEGT. CDR3 length equals 12 residues. Germline trimming cut 8 bases from V and 7 bases from J; bases unmatched to any gene: 3. Here the CDR3 reads CASQDRGNEQFF. The CDR3 region has the DNA TGTGCCAGCCAGGACAGGGGAAATGAGCAGTTCTTC.

The chain recombines TRBV7-9 with TRBJ2-5, with D tentatively TRBD2 (5 bases). The CDR3 consists of 14 residues. The germline gives CDR1 SEHNR, CDR2 FQNEAQ (reference sequence). V lost 5 bases to trimming and J lost 2 bases, with 12 bases between them. In DNA, the CDR3 is TGTGCCAGCAGCCCGTTTGCGGGTCAAGAGACCCAGTACTTC. It is translated as CASSPFAGQETQYF.

The rearrangement uses TRBV18 and TRBJ2-7; 9 bases are shared with TRBD1. CDR1 is KGHSH and CDR2 is LQKENI in the germline V gene. Losses at the gene ends were 5 bases for V and 12 bases for J; bases not matched to a gene: 8. CDR3 size: 12 residues. The CDR3 nucleotides are TGTGCCAGCTCAGCCGACAGGGGGATCCTGTACTTC. Its protein is CASSADRGILYF.

Remarks on this clone: The junction does not match germline at one end; this may be a read error. The chain uses TRBV7-9 and TRBJ2-3; 7 positions match TRBD1. From germline, CDR1 is SEHNR and CDR2 FQNEAQ (reference sequence). The CDR3 contains 19 residues. CDR3 bases: TGTGCCAGCAGCGTATCCATATCCGACAGGGAAGAAGTGACAGCTACGCAGTATTTT. Encoded protein: CASSVSISDREEVTATQYF. Supplemented by reference TRBV7-9 and TRBJ2-3, the full variable domain reads DTGVSQNPRHKITKRGQNVTFRCDPISEHNRLYWYRQTLGQGPEFLTYFQNEAQLEKSRLLSDRFSAERPKGSFSTLEIQRTEQGDSAMYLCASSVSISDREEVTATQYFGPGTRLTVL.

The rearrangement uses TRBV15 and TRBJ2-7, with D perhaps TRBD2 (5 bases). The V end was cut by 0 bases, the J end by 6 bases, with 12 bases between. The CDR3 is 14 residues long. Germline loops: CDR1 LNHNV, CDR2 YYDKDF (reference sequence). The CDR3 nucleotides are TGTGCCACCAGCAGAGATAGGCGGGCTTCCGAGCAGTACTTC. Its protein is CATSRDRRASEQYF.